The text below deals with one TCR beta chain. Its antigen is currently unknown. Mouse germline and gene names are used. The CDR3 is cut off 1 residue early in the read; its end comes from the germline J gene. The assay was immunoSEQ multiplex PCR, and TCRdb's table has in-frame clones only and misses some. Of over a thousand clones listed, roughly 51% are singletons. The CDR3 runs 15 residues. Between the trimmed V and J ends, which lost 0 bases and 1 base, there was a span of 7 bases. Germline CDR1 reads KGHPV; CDR2 reads FQNQEV (reference sequence). The data were obtained in a study of tissue T cells after allogeneic stem cell transplantation. Study-wide findings and caveats: Only a limited share of tissue TCRs appeared in blood or spleen.

Time point of the sample: mouse harvest day 14 after allogeneic transplant. Each mouse received 10^7 T-cell-depleted marrow cells plus 10^6 splenic CD5+ T cells by tail vein. The chain uses TRBV26 and TRBJ2-1; D possibly matches TRBD1 or TRBD2 (6 bases each). Sequences were obtained from liver tissue. The source is a female BALB/c mouse given C57BL/6 T cells with graft-versus-host disease after an allogeneic hematopoietic cell transplant. The chain's CDR3 is CASSLSGANYAEQFF. CDR3 DNA (partial): TGTGCCAGCAGTCTGTCGGGGGCCAACTATGCTGAGCAGTTC.